This T cell receptor beta chain was sequenced for a study of blood T cell repertoires in COVID-19. Across the whole study: COVID-19 samples, acute and convalescent, were from the United States, Italy and Spain. T cells, B-cell-depleted T cells, or PBMCs provided the cDNA or gDNA that served as material.

The CDR3 totals 14 residues. V trimming: 5 bases; J trimming: 2 bases; junction bases outside the gene matches: 6. Germline CDR1 reads MNHEY; CDR2 reads SVGAGI. In the study's own analysis: Estimation of nucleated cell counts was performed using reference gene primer amplification. Profiling relied on immunoSEQ multiplex PCR, and the TCRdb table lists in-frame clones only, not all of them. The DNA gave D and trimming, while V, J and clone size come from that table. There are about 64,000 clones in the sample; around 90% occur only once, and roughly 9.2% lies in the top ten. Sequences were obtained from peripheral blood. The TCR sequence derives from an elderly woman with active COVID-19. The J gene is TRBJ2-7, the V gene TRBV6-5, with 7 positions matching TRBD1. CDR3 in amino acids: CASSHPGQPYEQYF. The CDR3 DNA reads as TGTGCCAGCAGTCACCCGGGACAGCCCTACGAGCAGTACTTC.